This T cell receptor beta chain was recorded in a study of Ad26.COV2.S vaccination and SARS-CoV-2 variants. Across the study: COV1001, an Ad26.COV2.S trial, supplied this vaccine-arm donor.

Documented treatment: roughly 19 received Ad26.COV2.S at low or high dose, single or two shots; about 5 received placebo; per-sample allocation not given. It was on day 63 after the first vaccine or placebo injection that samples were taken. Sequencing was performed with immunoSEQ multiplex PCR; in TCRdb, only in-frame clones are kept and a portion is missing. The table includes 350,000 to 500,000 clones, roughly 91% detected once. Per the germline V gene, CDR1 is ENHRY and CDR2 is SYGVKD. V shed 4 bases and J shed 5 bases, with 16 bases lying between them. The CDR3 spans 15 residues. Sequencing used peripheral blood, obtained in a trial of Ad26.COV2.S vaccine versus placebo. The rearrangement links TRBV10-3 to TRBJ2-3; possibly TRBD1 or TRBD2 for D (5 bases each). The TCR comes from a person between 18 and 65 years old who received the Ad26.COV2.S COVID-19 vaccine or a placebo. The CDR3 is CAISVSRGAEDTQYF. As DNA, the CDR3 is TGTGCCATCAGTGTTTCGAGGGGTGCAGAAGATACGCAGTATTTT.